Included here is one T cell receptor (beta chain) sequence, with context. Its antigen is unknown. Base-call qualities are not available, and no considerably larger clone is one nucleotide away. This sample is drawn from a study of T cells in Graves' hyperthyroidism and ophthalmopathy (dated by TCRdb to 2018 to 2020). For context, the study as a whole: Peripheral blood was collected at initial diagnosis, before any treatment. In several Graves' hyperthyroidism patients, the study also compared T-cell repertoires from thyroid tissue with T-cell repertoires from blood. The roughly 91 discovery patients were randomly divided into training and test sets at a 7:3 ratio. After sampling, hyperthyroidism patients received methimazole starting at 30 mg daily, and ophthalmopathy patients received high-dose intravenous methylprednisolone. An independent validation cohort of about 20 hyperthyroidism patients and about 15 patients who later progressed to ophthalmopathy tested prospective prediction of ophthalmopathy. The paper reports TCR Vbeta CDR3 sequencing of 130 to 150 peripheral blood samples: approximately 43 ophthalmopathy, some 80 hyperthyroidism and approximately 17 progressor patients. To identify TCR V-J signatures that set the groups apart, the researchers used a discovery cohort of 100 or so patients, made up of 43 with Graves' ophthalmopathy and about 60 with stable Graves' hyperthyroidism. The paper as a whole reports these results and caveats: Blood samples also contained most of the expanded thyroid clonotypes (frequency above 0.001), which suggests that blood repertoires may reflect thyroid immune responses. In validation, the model predicted progression to ophthalmopathy a median of about 6.8 months before onset, with about 67% sensitivity and roughly 72% specificity. A model built on a 13 V-J signature distinguished ophthalmopathy from stable hyperthyroidism, reaching 87.88% sensitivity and approximately 83% specificity in cross-validation and 80%/75% in testing. Sample size was not statistically predetermined, and blinding of investigators to group allocation was not performed.

For CDR1 and CDR2, the germline V gene lists LGHNA and YNFKEQ. After removal of 2 bases from V and 6 bases from J, the junction retains 5 bases not matched to a gene. From the cysteine through the phenylalanine, the CDR3 covers 15 amino acids. Only the CDR3 DNA stays, 45 bases, in frame from base 1. Ophthalmopathy patients had moderately to severely active disease, Clinical Activity Score of at least 3, NOSPECS grade of at least 4, and duration under 3 months. Exclusion was applied to patients with uncontrolled infections, other autoimmune diseases, pregnancy or lactation. Diagnoses were established on the basis of clinical symptoms, serum thyroxine and TRAb, thyroid ultrasound, and orbital computed tomography. PBMCs were isolated from more than 9 ml of fresh peripheral blood by Ficoll-Paque density gradient centrifugation. Total RNA was extracted with Trizol reagent, and quality was checked on an Agilent 2100 Bioanalyzer.

The TCR beta CDR3 regions were amplified from the RNA transcripts. A first-round RT-PCR of the TCR CDR3 used the HTBI primer set with the Qiagen OneStep RT-PCR kit. Libraries were constructed in a second round of multiplex PCR, after which size selection and purification were carried out. Sequencing of the libraries was done on an Illumina HiSeq2000 using paired-end 100 bp reads. The study's processing was this. Raw data were processed with SOAPnuke, discarding reads with adapters, uncalled bases, mean Phred below 15, or no exact constant-primer or identifier match. COPE v1.2.5 was used to merge high-quality paired reads, and clonotypes were defined as unique nucleotide sequences. Clonotypes were aligned to IMGT TRBV, TRBD and TRBJ reference segments using MiTCR v1.1. The analysis was restricted to V-J combinations with a frequency above 0.0001, which together covered over 99% of the repertoires. A TCS score was defined as the ratio between F50 (clonal expansion) and ExV (chaos), using BLOSUM62-based TCRdist between CDR3 peptides within each V-J. Welch's t-statistics and random forest reduced around 510 V-J features to 13, which were used in a naive Bayes classifier (R e1071). TCRdb trimmed public reads at Q25 via fastp, called clones via MiXCR and kept in-frame beta chains. All rows with the same CDR3 protein become a single entry with the most common DNA and genes. For this entry, the V and J calls and clone size follow TCRdb and not the study's own pipeline. The sample table holds 300,000 to 500,000 distinct CDR3 sequences, of which around 15% were seen once. The biggest ten clones account for approximately 27% of the sample.

The rearrangement joined TRBV4-2 to TRBJ1-2, and 11 junction bases match TRBD1. The clonotype was recovered from a man between 45 and 60 years old with Graves' ophthalmopathy. Input material: blood. The DNA is as follows: TGTGCCAGCAGCCAACGGGACAGGGGGACGGATGGCTACACCTTC. This codes for CASSQRDRGTDGYTF.